A single T cell receptor (beta chain) is shown here with its context. The data belong to a study of blood T cell repertoires in COVID-19. About the study: Material from acute and convalescent COVID-19 was sourced from the United States, Italy and Spain. T cells, B-cell-depleted T cells, or PBMCs supplied cDNA or gDNA.

The CDR3 is 16 residues long. Germline V gene lookup returns CDR1 SGHTA and CDR2 FQGNSA. V lost 6 bases and J lost 2; bases outside the gene matches: 11. In the original workflow: The authors estimated nucleated cell counts from reference gene primer amplification. TCRdb's copy holds only in-frame clones and misses some; the assay was immunoSEQ multiplex PCR. V and J calls and clone size are copied from that table; D and trimming were computed from the DNA. The table includes about 150,000 clones, roughly four fifths detected once. Sequencing was carried out using peripheral blood. The gene calls are TRBV7-2 and TRBJ2-7; TRBD2 aligns across 9 bases. The TCR was taken from a man in his 70s who had recovered from COVID-19. The CDR3 reads CASSLSSGRTAYEQYF. CDR3 bases: TGTGCCAGCAGTTTAAGCAGCGGGAGGACAGCCTACGAGCAGTACTTC.